The TCR beta chain under discussion was sequenced for a study of cytomegalovirus exposure and HLA in healthy donors. Overall study findings and caveats: V- and J-gene trimming in TCR beta was tied to a missense DCLRE1C variant by an analysis performed later. A later analysis revealed that TCR association rates differed between HLA loci, peaking at DRB1 and bottoming out at HLA-C.

Among the donors, all were healthy bone marrow donors. V trimming: 8 bases; J trimming: 5 bases; junction bases outside the gene matches: 5. Germline assignment: CDR1 SNHLY and CDR2 FYNNEI. The CDR3 contains 14 residues. Primers included in the PCR were 60 Vbeta and 13 Jbeta primers. Data came from immunoSEQ multiplex PCR; TCRdb stores just in-frame clones and leaves some out. The data show approximately 72,000 clones, 60% to 85% seen once. Concerning this clone itself: The antigen remains undetermined. The same CDR3 arises from other DNA sequences in this sample as well.

The TCR sequence derives from a male donor in good health and CMV-seropositive. The sample was PBMCs. V is TRBV2 and J is TRBJ1-5, with 11 bases lining up with TRBD1. CDR3 residues: CASSGTGGYQPQHF. CDR3 nucleotide sequence: TGTGCCAGCTCCGGGACAGGGGGATATCAGCCCCAGCATTTT. Looking up the rest from reference TRBV2 and TRBJ1-5 gives the full variable domain: EPEVTQTPSHQVTQMGQEVILRCVPISNHLYFYWYRQILGQKVEFLVSFYNNEISEKSEIFDDQFSVERPDGSNFTLKIRSTKLEDSAMYFCASSGTGGYQPQHFGDGTRLSIL.